This TCR beta chain originates from a study of T cell changes during pregnancy in multiple sclerosis. Some clones are missing from TCRdb's copy, which holds only in-frame ones; the method was immunoSEQ multiplex PCR. The sample holds approximately 94,000 clones; over 80% are singletons and the top ten take about 2%. The V segment lost 5 bases and the J segment 0 bases; nucleotides outside the gene matches: 7. Germline CDR1 is SGHNT and CDR2 is YENEEA. The length of the CDR3 is 17 residues. This receptor was identified in a female donor with multiple sclerosis, enrolled in a pregnancy study. The sample in question was peripheral blood, obtained after pregnancy. The rearrangement joins TRBV11-3 to TRBJ2-6; the match to TRBD1 covers 7 bases. The CDR3 sequence: CASSRGQTLSGANVLTF. The DNA of the CDR3 is TGTGCCAGCAGCCGGGGACAGACACTCTCTGGGGCCAACGTCCTGACTTTC.